The 7 T cell receptor beta chains below were found in one sample sequenced in a study of shared clonotypes between healthy human individuals. TCRdb's copy holds only in-frame clones and misses some; the assay was immunoSEQ multiplex PCR. The sample has some 1,900,000 clones; less than 95% are singletons. In the naive CD8 group, cells lacked CD45RO and were positively selected for CCR7, so terminally differentiated effector memory CD45RA+ cells were left out. The sample consisted of naive CD8+ T cells sorted from blood. These receptors were obtained from a man younger than 35 in good health.

The V and J genes are TRBV11-2 and TRBJ2-7; D unclear. V was pared by 5 bases and J by 5 bases, with 10 bases between. The CDR3 contains 12 residues. From germline, CDR1 is SGHAT and CDR2 FQNNGV. Written as DNA, the CDR3 is TGTGCCAGCAGCACCTACGGCAACGAGCAGTACTTC. Residues: CASSTYGNEQYF.

This chain joins TRBV9 and TRBJ1-2; D might be TRBD1 (5 bases). Looked up from germline, CDR1 is SGDLS and CDR2 is YYNGEE. The CDR3 length is 13 residues. Trimming took off 3 bases at V and 2 bases at J, with 8 bases between the two ends. CDR3 loop: CASSEGTNYGYTF. CDR3 nucleotides: TGTGCCAGCAGCGAGGGGACCAACTATGGCTACACCTTC.

The gene calls are TRBV11-2 and TRBJ2-1, with 10 nucleotides matching TRBD2. The CDR3 is 15 amino acids. In germline, CDR1 is SGHAT, CDR2 FQNNGV. The junction had 3 bases not matched to a gene; V was cut back by 3 bases and J by 4 bases. CDR3 loop: CASSFSSGGYNEQFF. The CDR3 nucleotides read TGTGCCAGCAGCTTTTCTAGCGGGGGATACAATGAGCAGTTCTTC.

The chain couples TRBV28 to TRBJ1-5; 7 bases match TRBD1. Germline values: CDR1 MDHEN, CDR2 SYDVKM. With V trimmed by 2 bases and J by 2 bases, 6 bases remained unmatched. The CDR3 has 16 residues. CDR3: CASSLTGEIGNQPQHF. The CDR3 region has the DNA TGTGCCAGCAGTTTAACAGGGGAAATTGGCAATCAGCCCCAGCATTTT. Complete variable domain (other parts from reference TRBV28 and TRBJ1-5): DVKVTQSSRYLVKRTGEKVFLECVQDMDHENMFWYRQDPGLGLRLIYFSYDVKMKEKGDIPEGYSVSREKKERFSLILESASTNQTSMYLCASSLTGEIGNQPQHFGDGTRLSIL.

This clone appeared once. J is TRBJ2-5 and V is TRBV9; TRBD1 is a possible D gene (5 bases). CDR1 SGDLS and CDR2 YYNGEE come from the germline V gene. The CDR3 consists of 17 residues. Trimming took off 4 bases at V and 0 bases at J, with 19 bases between the two ends. CDR3: CASSIGHGDIYQETQYF. The CDR3 DNA follows: TGTGCCAGCAGCATCGGACACGGAGATATTTACCAAGAGACCCAGTACTTC.

The chain is built from TRBV29-1 and TRBJ2-2, with 7 bases aligning to TRBD2. V trimming: 4 bases; J trimming: 6 bases; junction bases outside the gene matches: 5. CDR1 is SQVTM, CDR2 ANQGSEA, per germline. The CDR3 runs 13 residues. The CDR3 DNA reads TGCAGCGTTGCGCGGACTAGTCCCGGGGAGCTGTTTTTT. Translation: CSVARTSPGELFF.

This clone was counted a single time. The chain recombines TRBV9 with TRBJ1-1; D remains unclear. Germline CDR1 and CDR2: SGDLS and YYNGEE. V was pared by 1 base and J by 3 bases, with 13 bases between. The CDR3 sequence is 15 residues long. The CDR3 DNA reads TGTGCCAGCAGCGTATCGTGGGGAAGGGACACTGAAGCTTTCTTT. This encodes CASSVSWGRDTEAFF.